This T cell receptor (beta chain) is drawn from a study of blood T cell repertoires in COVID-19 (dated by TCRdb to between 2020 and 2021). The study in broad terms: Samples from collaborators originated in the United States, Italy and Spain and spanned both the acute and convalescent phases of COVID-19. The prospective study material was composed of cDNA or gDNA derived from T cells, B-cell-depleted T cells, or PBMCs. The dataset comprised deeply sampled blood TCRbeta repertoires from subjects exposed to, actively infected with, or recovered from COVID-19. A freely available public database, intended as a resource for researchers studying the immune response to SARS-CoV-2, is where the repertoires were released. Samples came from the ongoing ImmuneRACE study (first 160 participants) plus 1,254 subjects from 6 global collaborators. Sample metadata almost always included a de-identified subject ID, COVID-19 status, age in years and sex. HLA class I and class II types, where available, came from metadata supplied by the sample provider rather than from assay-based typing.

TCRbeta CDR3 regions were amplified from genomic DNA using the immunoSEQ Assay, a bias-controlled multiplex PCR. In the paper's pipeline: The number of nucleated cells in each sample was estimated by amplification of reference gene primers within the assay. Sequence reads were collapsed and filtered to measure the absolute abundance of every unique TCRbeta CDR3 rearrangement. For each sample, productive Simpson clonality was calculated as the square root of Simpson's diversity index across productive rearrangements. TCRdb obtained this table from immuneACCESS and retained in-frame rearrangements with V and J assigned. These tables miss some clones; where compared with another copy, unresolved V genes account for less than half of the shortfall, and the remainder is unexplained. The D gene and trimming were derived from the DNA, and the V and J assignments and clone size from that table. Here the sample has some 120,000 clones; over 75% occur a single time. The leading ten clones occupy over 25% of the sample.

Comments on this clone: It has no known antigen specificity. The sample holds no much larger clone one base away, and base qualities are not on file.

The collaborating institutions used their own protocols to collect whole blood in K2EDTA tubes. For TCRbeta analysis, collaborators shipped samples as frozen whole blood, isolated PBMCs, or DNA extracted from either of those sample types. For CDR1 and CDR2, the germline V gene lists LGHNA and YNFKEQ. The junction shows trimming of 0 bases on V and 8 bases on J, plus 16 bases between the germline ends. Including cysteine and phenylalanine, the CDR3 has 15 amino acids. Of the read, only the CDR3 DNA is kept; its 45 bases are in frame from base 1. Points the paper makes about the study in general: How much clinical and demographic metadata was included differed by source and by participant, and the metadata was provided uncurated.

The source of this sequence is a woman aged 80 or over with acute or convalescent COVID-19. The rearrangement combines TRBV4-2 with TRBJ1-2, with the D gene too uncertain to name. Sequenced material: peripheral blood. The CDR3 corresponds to CASSQEDRSEKGYTF. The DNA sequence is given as TGTGCCAGCAGCCAAGAAGACCGGAGTGAAAAAGGCTACACCTTC.